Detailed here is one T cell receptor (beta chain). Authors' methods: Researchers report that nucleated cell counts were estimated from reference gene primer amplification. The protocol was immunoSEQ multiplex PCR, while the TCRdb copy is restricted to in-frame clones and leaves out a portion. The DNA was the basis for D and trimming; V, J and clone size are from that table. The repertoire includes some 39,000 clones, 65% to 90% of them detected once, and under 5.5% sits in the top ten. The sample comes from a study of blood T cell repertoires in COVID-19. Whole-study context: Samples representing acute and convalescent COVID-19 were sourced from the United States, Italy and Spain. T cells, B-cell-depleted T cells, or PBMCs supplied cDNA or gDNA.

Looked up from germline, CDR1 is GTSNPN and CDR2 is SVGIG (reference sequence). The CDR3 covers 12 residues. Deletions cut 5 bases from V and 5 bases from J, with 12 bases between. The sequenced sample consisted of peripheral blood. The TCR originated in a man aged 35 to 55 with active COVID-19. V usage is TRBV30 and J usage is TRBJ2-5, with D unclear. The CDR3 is CAWVGQTETQYF. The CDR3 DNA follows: TGTGCCTGGGTGGGCCAAACGGAGACCCAGTACTTC.